This passage covers 28 T cell receptor beta chains from one sample sequenced in a study of chemoradiotherapy in HPV16-positive cancers. The table came from immunoSEQ multiplex PCR; TCRdb's copy has only in-frame clones and leaves some out. The profile shows approximately 12,000 clones, 77% of them singletons. The sample here was taken from a patient who underwent chemoradiotherapy. The receptors shown here come from a human donor with HPV-associated anogenital cancer.

The sample holds a few counts of this clone. The CDR3 nucleotides are TGCGCCAGCAGTGAGTCAGCAGGGACCGGGCAGTACTTC. Protein: CASSESAGTGQYF. The rearrangement uses TRBV10-1 and TRBJ2-7; D is perhaps TRBD1 or TRBD2 (5 bases each). V was shortened by 0 bases and J by 9 bases, with 12 bases between the two germline ends. The germline V gene has CDR1 WNHNN and CDR2 SYGVQD (reference sequence). The CDR3 has 13 amino acids.

The chain carries TRBV7-2 and TRBJ2-3; weak D call: TRBD1 (5 bases). This CDR3 contains 16 residues. Germline V lookup: CDR1 SGHTA, CDR2 FQGNSA. Trimming stripped 1 base from V and 0 bases from J, with 11 bases between. This CDR3 reads CASSLVGDSSTDTQYF. The CDR3 DNA is TGTGCCAGCAGCTTAGTAGGTGACAGTAGCACAGATACGCAGTATTTT.

This chain connects TRBV21-1 to TRBJ1-5; the D call of TRBD1 is as the table states it, not checked on the DNA. TRBV21-1 represents a pseudogene. There are 13 residues in the CDR3. Here the CDR3 DNA reads TGTGCCAGCACTTACAGGGGCAATCAGCCCCAGCATTTT. As protein: CASTYRGNQPQHF.

The chain combines TRBV9 with TRBJ1-1; D not resolved. CDR1 and CDR2 from the germline V gene are SGDLS and YYNGEE. The V and J ends lost 1 base and 5 bases respectively, with 15 bases between them. CDR3 length: 15 residues. The CDR3 region has the DNA TGTGCCAGCAGCGTAAGGTCCAACTCGGGAACTGAAGCTTTCTTT. Translation gives CASSVRSNSGTEAFF.

This clone has more than one count but fewer than ten. This sequence joins TRBV6-5 and TRBJ2-7, with TRBD1 matching over 11 bases. With 6 bases clipped from V and 3 bases from J, the junction kept 7 bases outside the gene matches. In germline, CDR1 is MNHEY, CDR2 SVGAGI. CDR3 length: 15 amino acids. CDR3 loop: CASRLDRGRSYEQYF. The CDR3 nucleotides are TGTGCCAGCAGATTGGACAGGGGGCGAAGCTACGAGCAGTACTTC.

This clone occurred once. The chain has TRBV7-2 and TRBJ1-2; D ambiguous. The germline gives CDR1 SGHTA, CDR2 FQGNSA. The CDR3 covers 13 residues. V was clipped by 3 bases and J by 8 bases, with 13 bases between them. The CDR3 DNA reads TGTGCCAGCAGCTTTAGGCTCACCGACGGCTACACCTTC. Translation gives CASSFRLTDGYTF.

This chain joins TRBV7-6 and TRBJ2-5, with D tentatively TRBD2 (6 bases). The V gene's germline CDR1 is SGHVS and CDR2 FNYEAQ. The CDR3 has 15 residues. The germline V and J ends were trimmed by 7 bases and 5 bases, with 20 bases remaining between them. The CDR3 nucleotides are TGTGCCAGCACCCCCGAGCGGAGGGCGGGGGAGACCCAGTACTTC. Amino acids: CASTPERRAGETQYF.

This sequence joins TRBV25-1 and TRBJ1-1, with 7 bases identical to TRBD1. Germline V CDR1 and CDR2: MGHDK, SYGVNS. The CDR3 loop spans 16 amino acids. The junction had 14 bases not matched to a gene; V was cut back by 4 bases and J by 6 bases. CDR3 sequence (DNA): TGTGCCAGCAGTGCCCCACGAGGCAGGGGGGAGCCTGAAGCTTTCTTT. This translates into CASSAPRGRGEPEAFF.

The V call is TRBV6-1, the J call TRBJ2-7; TRBD2 agrees at 8 bases. Germline values: CDR1 MNHNS, CDR2 SASEGT. V dropped 5 bases and J dropped 1; count of bases not matched to a gene: 4. The CDR3 runs 14 residues. This CDR3 reads CASSPGLVSYEQYF. The CDR3 coding sequence is TGTGCCAGCAGTCCGGGACTAGTATCCTACGAGCAGTACTTC.

This clone was seen more than once but under ten times. The chain has TRBV2 and TRBJ1-2, with 8 bases identical to TRBD1. This CDR3 has 14 amino acids. V gave up 5 bases and J gave up 5 bases; unmatched junction bases: 7. Per germline, CDR1 SNHLY and CDR2 FYNNEI. The CDR3 sequence is CASSHQTGAYGYTF. CDR3 nucleotides: TGTGCCAGCAGTCACCAGACAGGGGCGTATGGCTACACCTTC.

This chain uses TRBV19 with TRBJ2-1; 10 nucleotides agree with TRBD2. This CDR3 region has 14 residues. V was pared by 3 bases and J by 9 bases, with 5 bases of the junction left unmatched. Germline values: CDR1 LNHDA, CDR2 SQIVND (reference sequence). CDR3 loop: CASSITGTSVEQFF. CDR3 nucleotides: TGTGCCAGTAGTATTACCGGGACTAGCGTTGAGCAGTTCTTC.

The V and J genes are TRBV11-2 and TRBJ1-1, with TRBD1 identical over 8 bases. Germline V gene data show CDR1 as SGHAT and CDR2 as FQNNGV. This CDR3 region has 14 residues. V trimming: 5 bases; J trimming: 4 bases; junction bases outside the gene matches: 6. For the CDR3, the DNA is TGTGCCAGCAGCGTGACGGACAGGGCCACTGAAGCTTTCTTT. Protein: CASSVTDRATEAFF.

The chain recombines TRBV4-2 with TRBJ2-1; D unclear. CDR1 is LGHNA, CDR2 YNFKEQ, per germline. Between the trimmed V and J ends, which lost 6 bases and 2 bases, there was a span of 17 bases. The CDR3 covers 16 residues. The CDR3 loop reads CASSPYLSRTYNEQFF. CDR3 coding DNA: TGTGCCAGCAGTCCCTACCTGAGCCGTACCTACAATGAGCAGTTCTTC.

The chain couples TRBV2 to TRBJ2-4; TRBD1 matches 9 bases. V shed 10 bases and J 0 bases; nucleotides not matched to a gene: 4. Germline V gene sequence: CDR1 SNHLY, CDR2 FYNNEI. The CDR3 is 14 residues long. CDR3 DNA sequence: TGTGCCATACAGGGGGCCTTAGCCAAAAACATTCAGTACTTC. This codes for CAIQGALAKNIQYF.

This clone has a single count. V usage is TRBV7-9 and J usage is TRBJ2-2, with TRBD1 identical over 8 bases. The CDR3 runs to 15 residues. CDR1 and CDR2 (germline): SEHNR, FQNEAQ (reference sequence). Trimming cost V 5 bases and J 4 bases; bases outside gene matches: 6. CDR3 in amino acids: CASSLGQGPTGELFF. In nucleotides, the CDR3 is TGTGCCAGCAGCCTTGGACAGGGTCCCACCGGGGAGCTGTTTTTT.

This clone was found a few times. The chain carries TRBV11-2 and TRBJ2-3; 7 bases line up with TRBD2. The V segment lost 5 bases and the J segment 1 base; nucleotides outside the gene matches: 15. CDR3 length equals 18 residues. Germline lookup yields CDR1 SGHAT and CDR2 FQNNGV. CDR3 nucleotides: TGTGCCAGCAGCACGAGCGGAGGCGGGAGAAAGGGCACAGATACGCAGTATTTT. Translated: CASSTSGGGRKGTDTQYF.

This sequence joins TRBV7-9 and TRBJ1-5; D gene unclear. The CDR3 has 14 residues. The germline gives CDR1 SEHNR, CDR2 FQNEAQ (reference sequence). Trimming shortened V by 4 bases and J by 0 bases, and 7 bases separated the two germline ends. The DNA of the CDR3 is TGTGCCAGCAGCTCCGCCTATAGCAATCAGCCCCAGCATTTT. It encodes CASSSAYSNQPQHF.

Only one count was recorded for this clone. The chain employs TRBV10-2 and TRBJ1-1; TRBD1 agrees at 11 bases. This CDR3 has 15 amino acids. The J segment lost 4 bases and the V segment lost 2 bases, leaving 3 bases of the junction unmatched. The germline CDR1 and CDR2 sequences are WSHSY and SAAADI. The CDR3 DNA sequence: TGCGCCAGCAGTGAGGGACAGGGGGCAGGCACTGAAGCTTTCTTT. Translated, it gives CASSEGQGAGTEAFF.

J is TRBJ2-5 and V is TRBV7-2; no firm D call. The V gene lost 3 bases and the J gene lost 0 bases, with 8 bases spanning the gap. This CDR3 spans 14 amino acids. Germline values: CDR1 SGHTA, CDR2 FQGNSA. The DNA of the CDR3 is TGTGCCAGCAGCTTTCCAAACTACCAAGAGACCCAGTACTTC. This encodes CASSFPNYQETQYF.

This clone is a singleton in its sample. The genes are TRBV6-5 and TRBJ1-2, with D uncertain. The CDR3 consists of 12 residues. Per the germline V gene, CDR1 is MNHEY and CDR2 is SVGAGI. Trimming left V 2 bases short and J 11 bases short, with 12 bases between. As DNA, the CDR3 is TGTGCCAGCAGTTACGGGGAGTCTGGGTACACCTTC. Protein: CASSYGESGYTF.

Only one count was recorded for this clone. The chain links TRBV11-2 to TRBJ2-3; 8 positions agree with TRBD1. V dropped 5 bases and J dropped 3; count of bases not matched to a gene: 7. The CDR3 is 15 amino acids. Germline CDR1 and CDR2: SGHAT and FQNNGV. CDR3: CASSTRQGRTDTQYF. CDR3 sequence (DNA): TGTGCCAGCAGCACGCGACAGGGGAGGACAGATACGCAGTATTTT.

This clone was recorded once. The chain couples TRBV14 to TRBJ1-2, with TRBD1 matching 9 bases. In germline, CDR1 is SGHDN, CDR2 FVKESK. The CDR3 loop spans 13 amino acids. With 5 bases clipped from V and 5 bases from J, the junction kept 3 bases outside the gene matches. In nucleotides, the CDR3 is TGTGCCAGCAGCGAGGGACAGGGTTATGGCTACACCTTC. This sequence encodes CASSEGQGYGYTF.

V gene TRBV19 combines with J gene TRBJ2-1; tentative D call: TRBD2 (7 bases). The V end was cut by 2 bases, the J end by 7 bases, with 12 bases between. Germline CDR1 and CDR2: LNHDA and SQIVND (reference sequence). The CDR3 contains 14 residues. CDR3 residues: CASSIIRGGNEQFF. CDR3 nucleotide sequence: TGTGCCAGTAGTATAATAAGGGGGGGGAATGAGCAGTTCTTC. Looking up the rest from reference TRBV19 and TRBJ2-1 gives the full variable domain: DGGITQSPKYLFRKEGQNVTLSCEQNLNHDAMYWYRQDPGQGLRLIYYSQIVNDFQKGDIAEGYSVSREKKESFPLTVTSAQKNPTAFYLCASSIIRGGNEQFFGPGTRLTVL.

The gene calls are TRBV7-2 and TRBJ2-1; D unresolved. Germline-derived CDR1 and CDR2 are SGHTA and FQGNSA. The CDR3 is 12 residues long. V lost 2 bases and J 9 bases, leaving 8 bases between the germline ends. The CDR3 loop is CASSLMSREQFF. Here the CDR3 DNA reads TGTGCCAGCAGCTTAATGTCTCGTGAGCAGTTCTTC.

This rearrangement joins TRBV5-1 to TRBJ2-3, with TRBD2 identical over 9 bases. The V gene's germline CDR1 is SGHRS and CDR2 YFSETQ. This CDR3 comprises 15 residues. Trimming removed 0 bases from V and 3 bases from J; junction bases left unmatched: 2. For the CDR3, the DNA is TGCGCCAGCAGCTTGGTTAGCGGGAGTACAGATACGCAGTATTTT. As protein: CASSLVSGSTDTQYF.

DNA of the CDR3: TGCGCCAGCAGCTTAGGACAGACTGGAAACACCATATATTTT. It specifies CASSLGQTGNTIYF. The genes are TRBV5-1 and TRBJ1-3, with a possible D match to TRBD1 (6 bases). Germline assignment: CDR1 SGHRS and CDR2 YFSETQ. The CDR3 totals 14 residues. With 2 bases removed from V and 2 bases from J, the gap between germline ends came to 8 bases.

CDR3 protein: CASSAVPQGGSGNTIYF. DNA of the CDR3: TGTGCCAGCTCGGCCGTTCCACAGGGAGGCTCTGGAAACACCATATATTTT. The chain has TRBV18 and TRBJ1-3; a weak D match, TRBD1 (6 bases). The CDR3 sequence is 17 residues long. Trimming removed 6 bases from V and 0 bases from J, with 18 bases in between. CDR1 KGHSH and CDR2 LQKENI come from the germline V gene.

This chain joins TRBV29-1 and TRBJ1-2, with D uncertain. Germline lookup yields CDR1 SQVTM and CDR2 ANQGSEA. Between the trimmed V and J ends, which lost 4 bases and 5 bases, there was a span of 8 bases. The CDR3 contains 11 residues. For the CDR3, the DNA is TGCAGCGTTGGGCAGGATTATGGCTACACCTTC. This encodes CSVGQDYGYTF.